This T cell receptor (beta chain) derives from a study of early T cells in non-severe SARS-CoV-2 infection. TCRdb re-analysed the 5' RACE reads in MiXCR, keeping a single row per CDR3 protein. The profile shows 60,000 or so distinct CDR3 sequences, over 10% of them singletons. V was trimmed by 4 bases and J by 6 bases, leaving 18 bases between them. Germline CDR1 and CDR2: SQVTM and ANQGSEA. The CDR3 length is 14 residues. Study-level results: Lookups in VDJdb leaned toward anti-spike CD8 responses and missed private and CD4 specificities.

This clonotype has at least ten counts. Its antigen is currently unknown. Sequences were obtained from whole blood. The rearrangement joins TRBV29-1 to TRBJ2-5; a possible D gene is TRBD2 (6 bases). The receptor was derived from an adult who was a healthcare worker with PCR-confirmed SARS-CoV-2 infection or an uninfected control (not recorded which). In DNA form, the CDR3 reads TGCAGCGTTGTCCGGGTTCGCGGGGAGAAGACCCAGTACTTC. Amino acids: CSVVRVRGEKTQYF.